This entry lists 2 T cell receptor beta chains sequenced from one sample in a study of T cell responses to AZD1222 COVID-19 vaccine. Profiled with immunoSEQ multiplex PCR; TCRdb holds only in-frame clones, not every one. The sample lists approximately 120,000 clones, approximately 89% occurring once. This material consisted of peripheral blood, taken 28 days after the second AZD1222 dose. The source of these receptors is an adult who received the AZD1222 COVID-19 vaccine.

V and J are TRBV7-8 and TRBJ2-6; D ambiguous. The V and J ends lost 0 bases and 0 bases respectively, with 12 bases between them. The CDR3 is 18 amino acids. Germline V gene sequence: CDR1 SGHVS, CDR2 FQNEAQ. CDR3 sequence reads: CASSLAGQATSGANVLTF. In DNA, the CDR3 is TGTGCCAGCAGCTTAGCTGGGCAGGCGACCTCTGGGGCCAACGTCCTGACTTTC.

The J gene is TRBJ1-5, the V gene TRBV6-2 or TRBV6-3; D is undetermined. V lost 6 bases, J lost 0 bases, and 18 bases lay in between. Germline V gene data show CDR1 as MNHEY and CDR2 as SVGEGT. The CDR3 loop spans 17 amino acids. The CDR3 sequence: CASSPRMAAYSNQPQHF. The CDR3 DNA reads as TGTGCCAGCAGCCCTCGAATGGCCGCATATAGCAATCAGCCCCAGCATTTT.